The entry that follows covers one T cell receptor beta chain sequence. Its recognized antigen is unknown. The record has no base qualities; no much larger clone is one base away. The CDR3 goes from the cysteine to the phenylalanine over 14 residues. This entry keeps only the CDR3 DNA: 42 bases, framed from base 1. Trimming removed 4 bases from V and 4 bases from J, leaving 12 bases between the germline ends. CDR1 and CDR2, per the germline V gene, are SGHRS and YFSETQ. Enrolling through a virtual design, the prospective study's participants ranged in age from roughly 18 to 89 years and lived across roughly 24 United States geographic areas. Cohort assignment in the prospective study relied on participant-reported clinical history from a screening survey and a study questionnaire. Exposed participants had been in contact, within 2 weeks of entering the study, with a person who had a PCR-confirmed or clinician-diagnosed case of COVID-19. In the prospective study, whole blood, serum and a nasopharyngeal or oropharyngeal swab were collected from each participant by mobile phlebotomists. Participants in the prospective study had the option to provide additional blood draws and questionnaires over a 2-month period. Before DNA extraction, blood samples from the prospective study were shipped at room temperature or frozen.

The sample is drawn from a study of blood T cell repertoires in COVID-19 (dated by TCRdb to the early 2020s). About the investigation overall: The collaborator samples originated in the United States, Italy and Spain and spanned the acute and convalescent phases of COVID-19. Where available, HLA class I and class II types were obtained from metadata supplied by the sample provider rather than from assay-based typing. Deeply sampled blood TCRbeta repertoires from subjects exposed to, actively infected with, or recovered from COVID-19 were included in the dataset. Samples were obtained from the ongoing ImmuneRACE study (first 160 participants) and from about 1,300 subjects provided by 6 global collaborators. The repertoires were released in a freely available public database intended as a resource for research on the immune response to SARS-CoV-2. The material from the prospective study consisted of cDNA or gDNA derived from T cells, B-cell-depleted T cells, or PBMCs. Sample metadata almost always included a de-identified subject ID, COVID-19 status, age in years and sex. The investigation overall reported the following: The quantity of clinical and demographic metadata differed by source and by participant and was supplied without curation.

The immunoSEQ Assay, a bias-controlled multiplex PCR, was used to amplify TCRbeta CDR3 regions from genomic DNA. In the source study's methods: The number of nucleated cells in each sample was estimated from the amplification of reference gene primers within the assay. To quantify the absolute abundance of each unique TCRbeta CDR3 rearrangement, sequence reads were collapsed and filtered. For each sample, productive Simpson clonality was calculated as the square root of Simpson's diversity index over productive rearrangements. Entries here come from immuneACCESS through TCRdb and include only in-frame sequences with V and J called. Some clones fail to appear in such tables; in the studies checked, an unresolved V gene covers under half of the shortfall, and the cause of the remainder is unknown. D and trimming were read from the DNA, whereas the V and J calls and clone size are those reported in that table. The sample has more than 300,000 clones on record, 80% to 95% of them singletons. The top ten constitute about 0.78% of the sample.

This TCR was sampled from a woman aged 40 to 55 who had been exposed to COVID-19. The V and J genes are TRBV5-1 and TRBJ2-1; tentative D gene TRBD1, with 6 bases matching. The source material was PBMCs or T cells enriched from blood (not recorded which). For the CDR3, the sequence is CASSRGTPYNEQFF. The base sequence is TGCGCCAGCAGCAGGGGGACACCTTACAATGAGCAGTTCTTC.